One TCR beta chain is described in this entry. This sample stems from a study of Ad26.COV2.S vaccination and SARS-CoV-2 variants. Germline CDR1 reads SGHVS; CDR2 reads FNYEAQ. Trimming took 2 bases from V and 0 from J, leaving 19 bases between them. The CDR3 has 19 amino acids. Treatment of the sample: some 20 received Ad26.COV2.S at low or high dose, single or two shots; about 5 received placebo; per-sample allocation not given. Each sample was drawn 63 days after the first injection (of vaccine or placebo). Some clones are missing from TCRdb's copy, which holds only in-frame ones; the method was immunoSEQ multiplex PCR. The repertoire consists of about 680,000 clones, with more than 80% occurring once and the leading ten covering over 1.3%.

V and J are TRBV7-6 and TRBJ2-2, with TRBD1 as a possible D gene (7 bases). The specimen was peripheral blood, collected in a trial of Ad26.COV2.S vaccine versus placebo. This clonotype originated in a person aged 18 to 59 who received the Ad26.COV2.S COVID-19 vaccine or a placebo. The CDR3 nucleotides read TGTGCCAGCAGCTTATTGATACAAGGAGGGGGCGCGAACACCGGGGAGCTGTTTTTT. Protein: CASSLLIQGGGANTGELFF.